The clone carrying this TCR beta chain was picked up many times. These data are taken from a study of neurological immune-mediated disorders. TCRdb fed the 5' RACE reads into MiXCR, producing one record per CDR3 protein. The sample includes around 100,000 distinct CDR3 sequences, 11% seen only once; the top ten take around 3.3%. Time point: longitudinal time-point 3. From 2 million PBMCs stored at -80 C, the unsorted libraries were generated. The sample was PBMCs. This TCR was sampled from a female donor with HTLV-1-associated myelopathy (HAM/TSP).

The CDR3: CASSRGSGQFF. The DNA of the CDR3 is TGTGCCAGCAGCAGGGGTAGTGGGCAGTTCTTC. This chain uses TRBV25-1 with TRBJ2-1; TRBD1 is a possible D gene (6 bases). V shed 6 bases and J shed 12 bases, with 12 bases lying between them. The CDR3 is 11 residues long. Germline CDR1 and CDR2: MGHDK and SYGVNS.